A selection of T cell receptor beta chains follows, all from one sample in a study of PD-L1 blockade in urothelial cancer. Produced via immunoSEQ multiplex PCR; TCRdb's table is partial and in-frame only. This table has roughly 36,000 clones, around 88% appearing once. Sequencing was performed on PBMCs, taken around atezolizumab (anti-PD-L1) treatment. These receptors were collected from a man aged 60 to 75 with urothelial cancer. CDR3s include the opening cysteine and the closing phenylalanine or tryptophan. A D gene is named only where the DNA matches it firmly. Expanded clones are given a class, and other clones once, few, many or no size at all.

CAWRRTGDREGYGYTF,TGTGCCTGGAGACGGACAGGGGATCGGGAGGGCTATGGCTACACCTTC,-,TRBD1,TRBV30,TRBJ1-2
CASSETPQGVMNTEAFF,TGTGCCAGCAGTGAAACCCCTCAGGGCGTTATGAACACTGAAGCTTTCTTT,-,-,TRBV2,TRBJ1-1
CASSIIEGGETQYF,TGTGCCAGTAGTATAATTGAGGGAGGCGAGACCCAGTACTTC,-,-,TRBV19,TRBJ2-5
CASRTTTDSYEQYF,TGTGCCAGCAGGACTACGACTGATTCCTACGAGCAGTACTTC,once,-,TRBV6-6,TRBJ2-7
CASSADSASQNEQFF,TGTGCCAGCAGCGCGGACTCAGCCTCCCAAAATGAGCAGTTCTTC,-,-,TRBV7-3,TRBJ2-1
CASSEGGGYNEKLFF,TGTGCCAGCAGTGAAGGGGGCGGATATAATGAAAAACTGTTTTTT,-,-,TRBV2,TRBJ1-4
CASSKRQGARETEAFF,TGTGCCAGCAGCAAACGACAGGGGGCTAGGGAAACTGAAGCTTTCTTT,-,-,TRBV21-1,TRBJ1-1
CASSVPRASGRLEQYF,TGTGCCAGCAGTGTCCCGAGGGCTAGCGGGAGGCTCGAGCAGTACTTC,-,TRBD2,TRBV6-1,TRBJ2-7
CASTLRAGAAHNNEQFF,TGTGCCAGCACCCTTAGGGCGGGAGCAGCCCACAACAATGAGCAGTTCTTC,-,TRBD2,TRBV7-8,TRBJ2-1
CASGPGTDPSGANVLTF,TGTGCCAGCGGGCCCGGGACAGACCCCTCTGGGGCCAACGTCCTGACTTTC,-,TRBD1,TRBV5-8,TRBJ2-6
CASSLEETNEKLFF,TGTGCCAGCAGCTTAGAGGAGACTAATGAAAAACTGTTTTTT,few,-,TRBV7-6,TRBJ1-4
CASSQGSGQWDTGELFF,TGCGCCAGCAGCCAAGGTTCGGGACAGTGGGACACCGGGGAGCTGTTTTTT,-,TRBD1,TRBV4-3,TRBJ2-2
CASSLDHRSGQPQHF,TGTGCCAGCAGTCTAGACCACAGGTCTGGGCAGCCCCAGCATTTT,once,-,TRBV28,TRBJ1-5
CASSPGQGSYNEQFF,TGTGCCAGCTCACCAGGACAGGGCTCCTACAATGAGCAGTTCTTC,-,TRBD1,TRBV18,TRBJ2-1
CASSVSSGSKTDTQYF,TGTGCCAGCAGTGTTAGTAGCGGGAGTAAGACAGATACGCAGTATTTT,-,TRBD2,TRBV6-1,TRBJ2-3
CASSLGTSGGTDTQYF,TGCGCCAGCAGCCTGGGGACTAGCGGGGGGACAGATACGCAGTATTTT,-,TRBD2,TRBV5-1,TRBJ2-3
CASGLAGAVTDTQYF,TGTGCCAGCGGACTAGCGGGGGCCGTCACAGATACGCAGTATTTT,few,TRBD2,TRBV9,TRBJ2-3
CASSPTGRDGYTF,TGTGCCAGCAGCCCTACAGGGAGGGATGGCTACACCTTC,-,-,TRBV5-4,TRBJ1-2
CASSKSASGVQETQYF,TGTGCCAGTAGTAAATCGGCTAGCGGTGTCCAAGAGACCCAGTACTTC,-,TRBD2,TRBV19,TRBJ2-5
CASGGGTGGTDTQYF,TGTGCCAGCGGGGGCGGGACAGGGGGCACAGATACGCAGTATTTT,-,TRBD1,TRBV7-9,TRBJ2-3
CASSFQGARGYTF,TGTGCCAGCTCCTTCCAGGGCGCGAGGGGCTACACCTTC,-,-,TRBV25-1,TRBJ1-2
CAISESTGQGVNNEQFF,TGTGCCATCAGTGAGTCGACAGGGCAGGGAGTCAACAATGAGCAGTTCTTC,-,TRBD1,TRBV10-3,TRBJ2-1
CASSIEEWQPQHF,TGTGCCAGTAGTATAGAAGAGTGGCAGCCCCAGCATTTT,-,-,TRBV19,TRBJ1-5
CASSLEYGGDTEAFF,TGCGCCAGCAGCTTGGAGTATGGGGGGGACACTGAAGCTTTCTTT,few,-,TRBV5-1,TRBJ1-1
CASRRQNSNQPQHF,TGTGCCAGCAGGAGGCAGAATAGCAATCAGCCCCAGCATTTT,-,-,TRBV21-1,TRBJ1-5
CASSSKDTRSAYGYTF,TGTGCCAGCAGCTCCAAAGACACCCGATCCGCCTATGGCTACACCTTC,once,-,TRBV5-6,TRBJ1-2
CASSLGRLPYEQYF,TGTGCCAGCAGCCTAGGGAGACTCCCCTACGAGCAGTACTTC,-,-,TRBV11-1,TRBJ2-7
CASMGSAGNTIYF,TGTGCCAGCATGGGGAGCGCGGGAAACACCATATATTTT,-,-,TRBV25-1,TRBJ1-3
CASSLTGVEGVNYGYTF,TGTGCCAGCAGCTTAACGGGTGTGGAAGGGGTTAACTATGGCTACACCTTC,-,-,TRBV7-3,TRBJ1-2
CAPGGVQGPRHGYTF,TGTGCCCCCGGGGGGGTACAGGGGCCCCGCCATGGCTACACCTTC,-,TRBD1,TRBV10-3,TRBJ1-2
CASSSRRDSTYEQYF,TGTGCCAGCAGCTCTAGAAGGGACAGCACCTACGAGCAGTACTTC,-,TRBD1,TRBV7-8,TRBJ2-7
CAWTSGEVHYEQYF,TGTGCCTGGACCTCCGGGGAGGTTCACTACGAGCAGTACTTC,-,-,TRBV30,TRBJ2-7
CASSQTGQGLHEQYF,TGTGCCAGCAGTCAGACTGGACAGGGTCTTCACGAGCAGTACTTC,-,TRBD1,TRBV7-9,TRBJ2-7
CASRPAGLHPSYEQYF,TGTGCAAGTCGCCCCGCCGGACTTCATCCCTCCTACGAGCAGTACTTC,few,-,TRBV12-2,TRBJ2-7
CASSLGTSGYASTDTQYF,TGTGCCAGCAGCTTAGGGACTAGCGGGTACGCTAGCACAGATACGCAGTATTTT,-,TRBD2,TRBV11-2,TRBJ2-3
CASSEPAGYTEAFF,TGTGCCAGCAGTGAACCTGCGGGATACACTGAAGCTTTCTTT,-,-,TRBV2,TRBJ1-1
CASSLSSYSDTQYF,TGTGCCAGCAGCTTAAGTTCCTACTCAGATACGCAGTATTTT,once,-,TRBV7-3,TRBJ2-3
CASSYSVPGGEAFF,TGTGCCAGCAGTTACTCGGTGCCGGGGGGCGAAGCTTTCTTT,-,-,TRBV6-5,TRBJ1-1
CASSLSSGGETQYF,TGTGCCAGCAGTTTATCCTCAGGTGGCGAGACCCAGTACTTC,once,-,TRBV28,TRBJ2-5
CASSAGTGGEQYF,TGCGCCAGCAGTGCCGGGACAGGCGGCGAGCAGTACTTC,-,TRBD1,TRBV10-2,TRBJ2-7
CARSLVSGNYNEQFF,TGTGCCAGAAGCCTGGTTAGCGGAAACTACAATGAGCAGTTCTTC,-,-,TRBV5-3,TRBJ2-1
CASSSGGGETQYF,TGTGCCAGCAGTTCAGGGGGCGGAGAGACCCAGTACTTC,-,TRBD1,TRBV25-1,TRBJ2-5
CASSPPASGRWETQYF,TGTGCCAGCAGCCCGCCGGCTAGCGGGAGATGGGAGACCCAGTACTTC,-,TRBD2,TRBV7-9,TRBJ2-5
CASSRGSTNEKLFF,TGTGCCAGCAGCAGGGGGTCAACTAATGAAAAACTGTTTTTT,-,-,TRBV5-4,TRBJ1-4
CASSLGTSGGNEQFF,TGTGCCAGCAGCCTCGGGACTAGCGGGGGGAATGAGCAGTTCTTC,-,TRBD2,TRBV2,TRBJ2-1